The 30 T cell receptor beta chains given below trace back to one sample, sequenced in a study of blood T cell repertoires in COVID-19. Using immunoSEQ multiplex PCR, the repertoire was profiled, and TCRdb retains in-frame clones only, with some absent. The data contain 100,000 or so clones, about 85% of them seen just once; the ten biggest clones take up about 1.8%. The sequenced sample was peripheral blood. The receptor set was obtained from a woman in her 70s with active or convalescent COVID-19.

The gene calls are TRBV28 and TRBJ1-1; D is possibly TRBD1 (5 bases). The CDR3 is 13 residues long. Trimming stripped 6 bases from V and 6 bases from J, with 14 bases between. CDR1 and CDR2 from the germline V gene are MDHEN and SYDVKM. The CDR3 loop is CASRVGRVAEAFF. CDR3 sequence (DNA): TGTGCCAGCAGGGTGGGCAGGGTGGCTGAAGCTTTCTTT.

CDR3 bases: TGTGCCATCAGTGCGGGGGGCTCCTACAATGAGCAGTTCTTC. Amino acid sequence: CAISAGGSYNEQFF. The chain carries TRBV10-3 and TRBJ2-1; 7 positions match TRBD2. The J segment lost 0 bases and the V segment lost 4 bases, leaving 0 bases of the junction unmatched. The CDR3 length is 14 residues. CDR1 and CDR2 from the germline V gene are ENHRY and SYGVKD.

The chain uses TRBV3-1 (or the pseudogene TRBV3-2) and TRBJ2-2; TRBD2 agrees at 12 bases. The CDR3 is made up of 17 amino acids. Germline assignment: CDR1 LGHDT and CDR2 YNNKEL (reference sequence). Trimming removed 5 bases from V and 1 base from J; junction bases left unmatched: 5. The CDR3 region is CASSYGLAGMNTGELFF. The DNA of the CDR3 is TGTGCCAGCAGCTACGGACTAGCGGGGATGAACACCGGGGAGCTGTTTTTT.

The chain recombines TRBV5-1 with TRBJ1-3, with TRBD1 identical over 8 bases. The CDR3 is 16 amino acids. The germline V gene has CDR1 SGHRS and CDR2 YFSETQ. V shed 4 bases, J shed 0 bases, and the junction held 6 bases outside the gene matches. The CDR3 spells CASSPGQGYSGNTIYF. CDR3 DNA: TGCGCCAGCAGCCCAGGACAGGGCTACTCTGGAAACACCATATATTTT.

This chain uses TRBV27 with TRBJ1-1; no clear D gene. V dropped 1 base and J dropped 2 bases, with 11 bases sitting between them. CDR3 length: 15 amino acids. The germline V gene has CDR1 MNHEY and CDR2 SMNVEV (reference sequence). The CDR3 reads CASSLFSGVNTEAFF. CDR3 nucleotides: TGTGCCAGCAGTTTATTTTCCGGGGTCAACACTGAAGCTTTCTTT.

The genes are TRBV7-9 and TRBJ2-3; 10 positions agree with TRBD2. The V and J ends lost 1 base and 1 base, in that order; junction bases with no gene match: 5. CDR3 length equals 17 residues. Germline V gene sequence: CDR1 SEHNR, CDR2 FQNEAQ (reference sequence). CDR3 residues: CASSLESGRAGTDTQYF. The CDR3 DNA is TGTGCCAGCAGCTTAGAGAGCGGGAGGGCGGGCACAGATACGCAGTATTTT. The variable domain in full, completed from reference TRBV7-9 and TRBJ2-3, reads DTGVSQNPRHKITKRGQNVTFRCDPISEHNRLYWYRQTLGQGPEFLTYFQNEAQLEKSRLLSDRFSAERPKGSFSTLEIQRTEQGDSAMYLCASSLESGRAGTDTQYFGPGTRLTVL.

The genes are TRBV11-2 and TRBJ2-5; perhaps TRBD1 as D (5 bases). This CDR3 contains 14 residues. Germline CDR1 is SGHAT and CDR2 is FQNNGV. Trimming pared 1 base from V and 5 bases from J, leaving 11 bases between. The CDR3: CASSLGAGLETQYF. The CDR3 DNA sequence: TGTGCCAGCAGCTTAGGTGCAGGGCTGGAGACCCAGTACTTC.

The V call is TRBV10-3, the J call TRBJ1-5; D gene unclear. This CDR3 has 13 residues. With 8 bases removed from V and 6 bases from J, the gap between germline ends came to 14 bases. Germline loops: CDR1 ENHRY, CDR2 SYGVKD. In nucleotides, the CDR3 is TGTGCCATCCATGACACGGAAGGTCAGCCCCAGCATTTT. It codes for CAIHDTEGQPQHF.

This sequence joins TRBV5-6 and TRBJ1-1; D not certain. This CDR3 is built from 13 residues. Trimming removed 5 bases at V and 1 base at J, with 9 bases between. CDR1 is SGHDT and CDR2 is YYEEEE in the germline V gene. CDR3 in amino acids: CASSIDTNTEAFF. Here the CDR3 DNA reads TGTGCCAGCAGTATTGACACGAACACTGAAGCTTTCTTT.

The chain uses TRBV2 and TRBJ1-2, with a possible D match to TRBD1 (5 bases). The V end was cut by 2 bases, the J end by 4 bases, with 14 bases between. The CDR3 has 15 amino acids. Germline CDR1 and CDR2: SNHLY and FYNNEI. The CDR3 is CASSERQQMGYGYTF. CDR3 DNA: TGTGCCAGCAGTGAAAGACAGCAGATGGGCTATGGCTACACCTTC.

The CDR3 sequence: CASSPRLYSDTQYF. The CDR3 nucleotides read TGTGCCAGCAGCCCCCGGTTATACTCGGATACGCAGTATTTT. The chain is built from TRBV11-2 and TRBJ2-3; D is unresolved. The CDR3 covers 14 residues. Germline V gives CDR1 SGHAT, CDR2 FQNNGV. Trimming left V 5 bases short and J 6 bases short, with 15 bases between.

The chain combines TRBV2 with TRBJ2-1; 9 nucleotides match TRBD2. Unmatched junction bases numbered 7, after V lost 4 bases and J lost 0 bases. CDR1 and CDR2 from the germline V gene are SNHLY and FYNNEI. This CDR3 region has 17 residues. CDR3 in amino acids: CASSVAGAMSSYNEQFF. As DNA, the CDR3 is TGTGCCAGCAGTGTAGCGGGAGCGATGAGCTCCTACAATGAGCAGTTCTTC.

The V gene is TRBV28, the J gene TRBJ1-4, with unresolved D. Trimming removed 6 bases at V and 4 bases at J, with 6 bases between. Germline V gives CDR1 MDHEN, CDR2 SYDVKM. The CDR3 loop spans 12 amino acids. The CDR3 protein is CASSAGNEKLFF. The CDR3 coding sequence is TGTGCCAGCAGCGCGGGTAATGAAAAACTGTTTTTT.

This chain's CDR3 is CASKNAGAGELFF. CDR3 coding DNA: TGTGCCAGCAAGAACGCGGGTGCCGGGGAGCTGTTTTTT. This rearrangement joins TRBV2 to TRBJ2-2, with D perhaps matching TRBD2 (5 bases). Germline CDR1 reads SNHLY; CDR2 reads FYNNEI. V lost 7 bases and J 6 bases, leaving 12 bases between the germline ends. The CDR3 has 13 amino acids.

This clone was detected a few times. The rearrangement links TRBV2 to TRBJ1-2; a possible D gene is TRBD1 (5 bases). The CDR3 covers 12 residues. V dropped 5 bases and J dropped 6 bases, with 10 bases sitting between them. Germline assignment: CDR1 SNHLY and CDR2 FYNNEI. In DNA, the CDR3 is TGTGCCAGCAGTTCAGGGTTTGATGGCTACACCTTC. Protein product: CASSSGFDGYTF.

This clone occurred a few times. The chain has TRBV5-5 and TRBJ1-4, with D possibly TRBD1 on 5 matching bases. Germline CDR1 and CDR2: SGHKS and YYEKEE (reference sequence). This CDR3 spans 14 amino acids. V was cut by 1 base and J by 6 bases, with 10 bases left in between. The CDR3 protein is CASSLQGRDEKLFF. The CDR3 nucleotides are TGTGCCAGCAGCTTGCAGGGTAGGGATGAAAAACTGTTTTTT.

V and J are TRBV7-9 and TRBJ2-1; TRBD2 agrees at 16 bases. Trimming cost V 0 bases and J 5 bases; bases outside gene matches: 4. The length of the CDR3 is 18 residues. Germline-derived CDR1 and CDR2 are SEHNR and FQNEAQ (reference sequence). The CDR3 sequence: CASSLATGLAGGDNEQFF. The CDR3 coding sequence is TGTGCCAGCAGCTTAGCTACGGGACTAGCGGGAGGGGACAATGAGCAGTTCTTC.

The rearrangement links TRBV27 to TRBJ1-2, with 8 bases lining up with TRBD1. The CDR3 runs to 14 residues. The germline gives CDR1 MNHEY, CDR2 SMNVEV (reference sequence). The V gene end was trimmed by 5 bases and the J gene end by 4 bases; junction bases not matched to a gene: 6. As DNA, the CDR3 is TGTGCCAGCAGTCTACAGGGGGAGGTCTATGGCTACACCTTC. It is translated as CASSLQGEVYGYTF.

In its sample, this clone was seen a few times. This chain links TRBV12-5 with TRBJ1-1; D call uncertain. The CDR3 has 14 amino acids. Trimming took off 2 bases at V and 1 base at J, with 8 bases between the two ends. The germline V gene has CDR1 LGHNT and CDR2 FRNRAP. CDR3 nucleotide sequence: TGTGCTAGTGGTTTGTCCAGGAAGAACACTGAAGCTTTCTTT. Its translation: CASGLSRKNTEAFF.

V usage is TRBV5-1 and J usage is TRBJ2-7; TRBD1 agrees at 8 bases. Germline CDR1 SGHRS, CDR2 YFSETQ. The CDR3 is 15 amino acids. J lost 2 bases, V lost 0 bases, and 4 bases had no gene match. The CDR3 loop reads CASSLVGTGTYEQYF. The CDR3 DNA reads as TGCGCCAGCAGCTTGGTGGGGACAGGTACCTACGAGCAGTACTTC. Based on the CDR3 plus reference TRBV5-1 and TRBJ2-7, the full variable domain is KAGVTQTPRYLIKTRGQQVTLSCSPISGHRSVSWYQQTPGQGLQFLFEYFSETQRNKGNFPGRFSGRQFSNSRSEMNVSTLELGDSALYLCASSLVGTGTYEQYFGPGTRLTVT.

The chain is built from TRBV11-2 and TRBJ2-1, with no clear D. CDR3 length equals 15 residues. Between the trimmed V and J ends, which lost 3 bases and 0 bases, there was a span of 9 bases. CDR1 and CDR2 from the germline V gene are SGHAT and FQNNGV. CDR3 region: CASSFQLDSYNEQFF. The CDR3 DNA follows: TGTGCCAGCAGCTTCCAATTAGACTCCTACAATGAGCAGTTCTTC.

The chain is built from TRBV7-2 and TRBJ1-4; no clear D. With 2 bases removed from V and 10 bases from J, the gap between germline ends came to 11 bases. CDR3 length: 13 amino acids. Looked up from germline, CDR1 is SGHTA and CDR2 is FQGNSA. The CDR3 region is CASSLRTDGKLFF. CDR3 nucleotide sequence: TGTGCCAGCAGCTTAAGAACAGACGGAAAACTGTTTTTT.

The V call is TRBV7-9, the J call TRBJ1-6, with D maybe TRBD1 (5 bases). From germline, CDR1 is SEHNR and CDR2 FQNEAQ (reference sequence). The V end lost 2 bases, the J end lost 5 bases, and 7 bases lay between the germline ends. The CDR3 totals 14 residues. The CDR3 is CASSLQGHNSPLHF. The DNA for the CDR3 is TGTGCCAGCAGCTTACAGGGCCATAATTCACCCCTCCACTTT.

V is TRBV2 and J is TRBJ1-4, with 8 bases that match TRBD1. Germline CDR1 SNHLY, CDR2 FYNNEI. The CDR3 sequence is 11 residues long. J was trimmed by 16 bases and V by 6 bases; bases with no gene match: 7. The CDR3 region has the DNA TGTGCCAGCAGAGACCCCGACAGGGGGTTTTTT. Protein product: CASRDPDRGFF. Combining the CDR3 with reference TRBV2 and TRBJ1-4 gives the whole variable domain EPEVTQTPSHQVTQMGQEVILRCVPISNHLYFYWYRQILGQKVEFLVSFYNNEISEKSEIFDDQFSVERPDGSNFTLKIRSTKLEDSAMYFCASRDPDRGFFGSGTQLSVL.

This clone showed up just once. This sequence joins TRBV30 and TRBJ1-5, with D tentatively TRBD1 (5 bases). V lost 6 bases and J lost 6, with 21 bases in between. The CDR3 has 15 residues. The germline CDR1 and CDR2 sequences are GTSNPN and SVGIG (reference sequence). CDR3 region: CACVPGRQGGQPQHF. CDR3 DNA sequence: TGTGCCTGCGTGCCGGGTCGGCAGGGCGGTCAGCCCCAGCATTTT. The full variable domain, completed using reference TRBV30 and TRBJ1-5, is SQTIHQWPATLVQPVGSPLSLECTVEGTSNPNLYWYRQAAGRGLQLLFYSVGIGQISSEVPQNLSASRPQDRQFILSSKKLLLSDSGFYLCACVPGRQGGQPQHFGDGTRLSIL.

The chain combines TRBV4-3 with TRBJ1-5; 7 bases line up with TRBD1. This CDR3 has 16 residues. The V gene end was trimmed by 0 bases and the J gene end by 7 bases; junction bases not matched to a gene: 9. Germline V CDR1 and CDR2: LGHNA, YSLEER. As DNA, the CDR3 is TGCGCCAGCAGCCAAGATCATATCGCAGGGGGACAGCCCCAGCATTTT. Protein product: CASSQDHIAGGQPQHF.

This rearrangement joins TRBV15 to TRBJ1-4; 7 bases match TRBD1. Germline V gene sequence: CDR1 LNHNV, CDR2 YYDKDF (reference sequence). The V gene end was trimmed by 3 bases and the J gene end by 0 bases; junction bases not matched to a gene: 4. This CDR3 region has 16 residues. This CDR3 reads CATSSRDSATNEKLFF. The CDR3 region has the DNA TGTGCCACCAGCAGCCGGGACAGCGCAACTAATGAAAAACTGTTTTTT.

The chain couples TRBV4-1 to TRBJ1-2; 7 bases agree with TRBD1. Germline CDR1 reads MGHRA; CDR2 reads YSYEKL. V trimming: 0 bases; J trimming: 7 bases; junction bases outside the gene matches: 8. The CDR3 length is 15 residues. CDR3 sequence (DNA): TGCGCCAGCAGCCAAGAGCGGACAGGTGGGGTTGGCTACACCTTC. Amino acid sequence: CASSQERTGGVGYTF.

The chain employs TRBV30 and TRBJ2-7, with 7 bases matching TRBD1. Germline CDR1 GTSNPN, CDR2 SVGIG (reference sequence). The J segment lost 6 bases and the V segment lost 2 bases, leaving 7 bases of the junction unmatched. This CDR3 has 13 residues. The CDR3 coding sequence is TGTGCCTGGAGTTCCCAGGGGGTAGGCGAGCAGTACTTC. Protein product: CAWSSQGVGEQYF.

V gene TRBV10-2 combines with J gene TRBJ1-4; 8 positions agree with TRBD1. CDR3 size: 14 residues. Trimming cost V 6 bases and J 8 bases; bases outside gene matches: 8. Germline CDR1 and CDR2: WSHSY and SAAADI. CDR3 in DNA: TGCGCCAGCAGCGTTGACAGGGGTGGAGAAAAACTGTTTTTT. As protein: CASSVDRGGEKLFF.